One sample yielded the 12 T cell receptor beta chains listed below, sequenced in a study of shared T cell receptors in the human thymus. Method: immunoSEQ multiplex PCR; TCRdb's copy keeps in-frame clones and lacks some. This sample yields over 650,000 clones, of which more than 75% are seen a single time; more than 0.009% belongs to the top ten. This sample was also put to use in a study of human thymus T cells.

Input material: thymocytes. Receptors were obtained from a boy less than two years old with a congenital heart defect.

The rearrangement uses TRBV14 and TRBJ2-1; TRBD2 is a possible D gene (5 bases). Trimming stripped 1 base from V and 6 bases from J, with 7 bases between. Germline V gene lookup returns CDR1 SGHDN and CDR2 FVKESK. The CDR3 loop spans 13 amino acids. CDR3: CASSQGGFNEQFF. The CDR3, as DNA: TGTGCCAGCAGCCAAGGAGGGTTCAATGAGCAGTTCTTC.

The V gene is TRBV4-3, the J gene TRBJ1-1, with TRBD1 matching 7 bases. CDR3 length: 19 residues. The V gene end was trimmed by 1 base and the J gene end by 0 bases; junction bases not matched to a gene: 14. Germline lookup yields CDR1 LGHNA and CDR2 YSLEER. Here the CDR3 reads CASSQVLPRGSHMNTEAFF. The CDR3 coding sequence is TGCGCCAGCAGCCAAGTCCTCCCCAGGGGGTCCCACATGAACACTGAAGCTTTCTTT.

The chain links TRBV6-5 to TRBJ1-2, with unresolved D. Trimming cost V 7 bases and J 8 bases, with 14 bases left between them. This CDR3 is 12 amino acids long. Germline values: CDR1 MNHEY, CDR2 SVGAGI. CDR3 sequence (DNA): TGTGCCAGCACAAACCGGGGATTCGGCTACACCTTC. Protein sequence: CASTNRGFGYTF.

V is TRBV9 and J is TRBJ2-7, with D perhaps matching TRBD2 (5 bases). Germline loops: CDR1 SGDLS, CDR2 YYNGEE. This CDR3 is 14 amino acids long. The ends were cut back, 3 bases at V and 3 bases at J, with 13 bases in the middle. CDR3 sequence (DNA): TGTGCCAGCAGCGCTGAGGCAGAGGGCTACGAGCAGTACTTC. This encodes CASSAEAEGYEQYF.

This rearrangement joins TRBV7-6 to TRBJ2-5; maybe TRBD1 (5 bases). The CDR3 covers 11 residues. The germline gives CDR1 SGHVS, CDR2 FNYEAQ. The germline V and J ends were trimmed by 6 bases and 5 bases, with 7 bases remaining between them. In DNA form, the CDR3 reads TGTGCCAGCAGGGGGCCGGAGACCCAGTACTTC. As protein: CASRGPETQYF.

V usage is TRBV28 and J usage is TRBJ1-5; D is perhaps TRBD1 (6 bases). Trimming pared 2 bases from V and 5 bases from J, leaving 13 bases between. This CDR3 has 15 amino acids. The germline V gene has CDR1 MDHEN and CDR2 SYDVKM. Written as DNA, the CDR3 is TGTGCCAGCAGTTTACAGGGGTCGGGCTATCAGCCCCAGCATTTT. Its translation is CASSLQGSGYQPQHF. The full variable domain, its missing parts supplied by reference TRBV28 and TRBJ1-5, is DVKVTQSSRYLVKRTGEKVFLECVQDMDHENMFWYRQDPGLGLRLIYFSYDVKMKEKGDIPEGYSVSREKKERFSLILESASTNQTSMYLCASSLQGSGYQPQHFGDGTRLSIL.

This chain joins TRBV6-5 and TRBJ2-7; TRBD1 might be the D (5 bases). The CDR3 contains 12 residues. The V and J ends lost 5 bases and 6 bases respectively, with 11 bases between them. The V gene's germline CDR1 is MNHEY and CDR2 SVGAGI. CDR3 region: CASSNRYGEQYF. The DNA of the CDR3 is TGTGCCAGCAGTAACAGGTACGGCGAGCAGTACTTC.

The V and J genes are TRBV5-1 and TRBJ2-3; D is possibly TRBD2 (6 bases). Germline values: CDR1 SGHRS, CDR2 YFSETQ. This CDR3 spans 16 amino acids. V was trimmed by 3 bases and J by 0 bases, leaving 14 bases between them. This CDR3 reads CASSSPGTPSTDTQYF. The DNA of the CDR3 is TGCGCCAGCAGCTCCCCCGGGACTCCCAGCACAGATACGCAGTATTTT.

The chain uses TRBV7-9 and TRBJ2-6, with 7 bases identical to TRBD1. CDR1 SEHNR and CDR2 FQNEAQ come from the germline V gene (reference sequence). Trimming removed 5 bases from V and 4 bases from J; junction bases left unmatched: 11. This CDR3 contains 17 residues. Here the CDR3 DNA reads TGTGCCAGCAGCACATCGACAGGGCCTTCAGGGGCCAACGTCCTGACTTTC. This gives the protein CASSTSTGPSGANVLTF.

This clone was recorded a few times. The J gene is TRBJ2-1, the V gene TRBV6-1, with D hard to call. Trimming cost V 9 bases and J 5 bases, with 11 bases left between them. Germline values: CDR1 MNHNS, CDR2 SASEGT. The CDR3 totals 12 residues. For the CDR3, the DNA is TGTGCCAGTATCCGGAGCCACAATGAGCAGTTCTTC. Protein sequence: CASIRSHNEQFF.

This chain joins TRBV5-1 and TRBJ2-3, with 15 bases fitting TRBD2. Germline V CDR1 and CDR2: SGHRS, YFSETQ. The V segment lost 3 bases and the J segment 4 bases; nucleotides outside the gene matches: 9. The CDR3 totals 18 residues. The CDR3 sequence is CASSSVPGLAGGPDTQYF. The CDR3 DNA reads TGCGCCAGCAGCTCCGTCCCGGGACTAGCGGGGGGTCCAGATACGCAGTATTTT. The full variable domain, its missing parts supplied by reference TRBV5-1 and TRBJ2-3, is KAGVTQTPRYLIKTRGQQVTLSCSPISGHRSVSWYQQTPGQGLQFLFEYFSETQRNKGNFPGRFSGRQFSNSRSEMNVSTLELGDSALYLCASSSVPGLAGGPDTQYFGPGTRLTVL.

This CDR3 is CASSFQPGAYNEKLFF. The CDR3, as DNA: TGTGCCAGCAGTTTTCAGCCAGGGGCCTATAATGAAAAACTGTTTTTT. V is TRBV28 and J is TRBJ1-4; tentative D call: TRBD1 (6 bases). The germline V gene has CDR1 MDHEN and CDR2 SYDVKM. Trimming removed 3 bases from V and 4 bases from J, with 15 bases in between. This CDR3 is 16 amino acids long.